A single T cell receptor beta chain is shown here with its context. No antigen is known for it. Base qualities are not recorded, but no much larger clone differs from it by a single base. The germline V gene yields LGHNA for CDR1 and YNFKEQ for CDR2. For this chain, trimming is 1 base at the V end and 8 bases at the J end, and the number of junction bases without a gene match is 7. Inclusive of the bounding cysteine and phenylalanine, the CDR3 is 14 residues long. Kept here is only the CDR3 DNA, which spans 42 bases and is read in frame from base 1. This specimen belongs to a study of cytomegalovirus exposure and HLA in healthy donors (dated by TCRdb to 2016 to 2017). Background on the whole study: According to an earlier analysis of several hundred of the donors, some 180 million T cells yielded 90 million to 140 million unique TCR beta sequences and more than 250 Gb of sequence data. A separate validation cohort of about 110 different subjects was used in addition to the approximately 700-subject first cohort. Using immunosequencing, the study profiled T cell repertoires from about 650 subjects and related those repertoires to cytomegalovirus serostatus. The study combined high-throughput TCR immunosequencing, statistical association of individual TCRs with disease status, and machine learning to predict cytomegalovirus infection status. Roughly 5 DR-DQ haplotypes were handled as single units for association and clustering, since linkage in the cohort was strong. On average, around 240,000 unique TCR beta nucleotide sequences were sequenced per donor among a few hundred genotyped donors of the cohort, with roughly 20% of those sequences being non-productive. All discovery cohort repertoires had been generated using a single sequencing platform. Class I and class II HLA loci were covered by the typing at four-digit resolution. A later analysis re-analyzed previously published TCR beta repertoires from about 600 donors and added high-resolution HLA genotyping to study TCR occurrence patterns. Typing coverage varied by locus: about 620-630 donors for A, B, C, DRB1 and DQB1; more than 500 for DQA1; 600 to 610 for DPA1; around 450 for DPB1. Of the roughly 390 genotyped donors, 70% to 90% were placed in the genetic ancestry cluster associated with self-reported Caucasian donors. The study aimed to test whether signatures of past pathogen exposure could be identified by cataloging public T cell receptors. Donor age, sex, ethnicity and CMV serostatus were compiled alongside the repertoire data. About 310 gigabases of sequencing data and approximately 84 million unique TCR sequences were included in an early release covering about 700 HLA-typed donors. The later analysis used no new phenotypic data to find candidate immune exposures, relying instead on TCR beta sequences and their occurrence across donors. A later genetic analysis used genome-wide SNP genotypes for about 55% of the 666 donors, treating that subset as a discovery cohort. To decide whether each TCR beta V gene segment behaved as functional or pseudogenic, an earlier analysis of some 540 of the donors relied on high-throughput TCR beta sequencing.

What the study reported, not specific to this receptor: A cluster of highly shared sequence variants was judged likely to be a technical artifact of the sequencing pipeline. Specific HLA alleles were associated with over 15,000 TCR beta sequences at a false discovery rate of 0.05 in a later analysis. Compared with equally common non-associated chains, HLA-associated TCR beta chains in a later analysis were more clonally expanded and had lower generation probabilities. According to a later analysis, most CMV-associated TCR beta chains appeared to be HLA-restricted, and the HLA associations seemed to be driven largely by CMV exposure. Several of the top co-occurrence clusters appeared to be linked to parvovirus B19, influenza, CMV and Epstein-Barr virus, according to a later analysis. According to the authors, the approach could potentially be generalized to other disease states and immunological phenotypes. The presence/absence analyses assumed that sequencing depth was roughly uniform across donors, and that assumption may not be true. Because some donors lacked HLA typing at each locus, the association tests relied only on the typed subset. A later analysis found that TCR association rates varied across HLA loci, with DRB1 alleles showing the most associated TCRs and HLA-C alleles the fewest. Compared with the approximately 720-donor mean, donors in an Asian-associated ancestry cluster had fewer N-insertions in productive TCRs, according to a later genetic analysis. Across donors, most TCR sequences were observed very rarely, whereas some public TCRs were present in many individuals. Because counts were too low, fewer than 20 rarely observed V segments, including chromosome 9 orphons, were excluded from the earlier analysis of some 590 of the donors. The classifier was reported to diagnose cytomegalovirus status with high specificity and sensitivity in both the original and validation cohorts. Only TCR beta chains were sequenced in this cohort, and the absence of alpha or paired-chain data limited detectable features. Assigning TCR associations to individual alleles was difficult when HLA alleles, especially DR and DQ, strongly co-occurred. A further reported finding was that TCR beta sequences accurately predicted the HLA-A and HLA-B alleles for most subjects in the first cohort. The only immune exposure information available for the cohort was CMV serostatus. An earlier analysis of around 500 of the donors showed that most TCR beta V segments appeared in productive rearrangements either about 90% or about 30% of the time, which broadly matched IMGT annotations. Because the 87-base-pair reads could not distinguish some IMGT-functional V segments, including TRBV6-2 and TRBV6-3, those segments were excluded. A later genetic analysis associated a missense DCLRE1C variant with V-gene and J-gene trimming of TCR beta chains, and an independent cohort replicated the association. In vitro tests confirmed that three of the cytomegalovirus-associated TCR beta chains recognize cytomegalovirus antigens. Correlated functional status among segregating V segments might be attributable to linkage disequilibrium, but an unknown experimental factor could not be ruled out. A total of fewer than 200 TCR beta chains were listed by the study as associated with cytomegalovirus.

Library creation used the immunoSEQ multiplex PCR assay. The multiplex PCR relied on a mix of 60 forward primers for TCR Vbeta segments and 13 reverse primers for TCR Jbeta segments. Amplification of the CDR3 region of rearranged TCR beta genes was performed with a multiplex PCR assay on genomic DNA. Amplified TCR beta libraries were sequenced as 87-base-pair reads on the Illumina HiSeq System. Per the authors' processing: A later analysis tallied 70 million to 100 million unique TCR beta chains across the approximately 670 repertoires, and around 10 million of those chains were shared by two or more donors. To remove PCR and sequencing errors, raw reads were error-corrected and collapsed into unique sequences using a nearest-neighbor algorithm that merged closely related sequences. Alignment of CDR3 sequences to IMGT reference sequences was used to assign V, D and J gene segments. For a sequence to be retained, a match of at least six nucleotides was required to both a V gene segment and a J gene segment. Rearrangements were called productive when the CDR3 lacked stop codons and stayed in frame with V and J; all others were non-productive. CDR3 was defined according to IMGT convention as the region running from the second conserved V-encoded cysteine to the conserved J-encoded phenylalanine. In an earlier analysis of more than 550 of the donors, sequences lacking an unambiguous match to a single V gene segment were excluded. An earlier analysis of about 600 of the donors called V segments functional above 56.7% productive rearrangements and segregating when the between-donor standard deviation exceeded 5%. A statistical classification framework was developed to diagnose cytomegalovirus status using the catalog of TCR beta chain sequences. In a later analysis, TCR nucleotide sequences were compared against IMGT/GENE-DB human TR gene sequences so that V and J genes could be assigned. Using the TCRdist pipeline, a later analysis assigned CDR3 sequences along with most-parsimonious VDJ recombination scenarios. In a later analysis, each TCR beta chain was defined by its CDR3 amino acid sequence together with its V-gene family, and reads lacking a unique V-gene family were excluded. A later analysis removed 500 to 600 highly shared, low-generation-probability nucleotide sequences to deal with suspected cross-contamination and a sequencing artifact. For each public chain, a later analysis derived a clonal expansion index from normalized ranks of inferred template counts within each repertoire. Generation probabilities in a later analysis came from a VDJ recombination model fitted to out-of-frame rearrangements, and those results were checked against IGoR. A later analysis scored TCR-TCR, TCR-HLA and TCR-CMV co-occurrence with hypergeometric tests, applying a repertoire-size bias correction to TCR pairs. To estimate false discovery rates, a later analysis permuted the HLA or CMV assignments 20 times. A later analysis grouped co-occurring TCRs with DBSCAN, adding TCRdist sequence similarity when clustering within HLA-allele-positive subsets. Repertoires with fewer than 30,000 or more than 120,000 public chains were left out of co-occurrence clustering, as were five repertoires with anomalous nucleotide sharing. As stored in TCRdb, this immuneACCESS dataset retains in-frame rearrangements with V and J assigned. A fraction of the clones does not appear; measured against another copy, unresolved V genes explain less than half of the discrepancy, and the remainder lacks a known reason. D and trimming were read from the DNA, whereas the V and J calls and clone size are those reported in that table. The sample table shows over 200,000 clones, and roughly 89% are seen once. Together, the top ten hold roughly 1% of the sample.

The cohort consisted of more than 650 healthy bone marrow donors. Cohort members were all nominally healthy when sampled, although unrecorded immune exposures were likely present. The donor tested CMV seronegative, placing the donor among the 350 to 400 seronegative members of the cohort. Each donor provided a peripheral blood sample, and peripheral blood mononuclear cells were used for TCR beta sequencing. Genomic DNA was extracted from the blood cell samples with the Qiagen DNeasy Blood Extraction Kit. The sequenced sample consisted of PBMCs. The origin of this receptor is a woman aged 18-35 years in good health and CMV-seronegative. The chain is encoded by TRBV4-2 joined to TRBJ1-2; 7 central bases correspond to TRBD1. The CDR3 region: CASSQGQGTGGYTF. The DNA is as follows: TGTGCCAGCAGCCAAGGACAGGGAACAGGGGGCTACACCTTC.